This is a list of T cell receptor beta chains from one sample in a study of blood T cell repertoires in COVID-19. This table comes from immunoSEQ multiplex PCR, and its TCRdb copy is limited to in-frame clones, with some not included. The sample records 110,000 to 150,000 clones, 80% being singletons. The sequencing sample was made of peripheral blood. All receptors come from a man in his 70s who had recovered from COVID-19. The CDR3 runs from the conserved cysteine through the conserved F or W. Fields, in order: V gene, clone size, D gene, J gene, CDR3 protein, CDR3 DNA. A D gene is named only where the DNA matches it firmly. Clone size is shown for a subset of rows, as once, few, many or a class of expanded clone.

TRBV30,-,-,TRBJ1-3,CAWSARSGNTIYF,TGTGCCTGGAGCGCCAGATCTGGAAACACCATATATTTT
TRBV4-1,-,TRBD2,TRBJ2-7,CASSHRLAGEVEQYF,TGCGCCAGCAGCCATAGACTAGCGGGAGAAGTCGAGCAGTACTTC
TRBV18,-,-,TRBJ1-1,CASSQGMNTEAFF,TGTGCCAGCTCACAGGGGATGAACACTGAAGCTTTCTTT
TRBV12-5,-,-,TRBJ1-2,CASGFWESYGYTF,TGTGCTAGTGGTTTTTGGGAGTCTTATGGCTACACCTTC
TRBV12-5,-,TRBD2,TRBJ2-1,CASGLGSKGLGLAGRPNEQFF,TGTGCTAGTGGTTTGGGGTCGAAGGGCCTAGGACTAGCGGGACGGCCGAATGAGCAGTTCTTC
TRBV14,-,TRBD1,TRBJ2-7,CASSRKDGTGISYEQYF,TGTGCCAGCAGCCGCAAAGACGGGACAGGGATATCCTACGAGCAGTACTTC
TRBV11-2,once,TRBD2,TRBJ2-7,CASSLVAGGRGYEQYF,TGTGCCAGCAGCTTAGTTGCGGGAGGGCGGGGCTACGAGCAGTACTTC
TRBV3-1/TRBV3-2,-,-,TRBJ2-7,CASSHNGQGFYEQYF,TGTGCCAGCAGCCACAATGGCCAGGGGTTCTACGAGCAGTACTTC
TRBV10-2,-,TRBD2,TRBJ2-1,CASGGPGTSGYNEQFF,TGCGCCAGCGGGGGTCCCGGGACTAGCGGCTACAATGAGCAGTTCTTC
TRBV2,-,-,TRBJ1-5,CASSQDSYSNQPQHF,TGTGCCAGCAGTCAGGACAGCTATAGCAATCAGCCCCAGCATTTT
TRBV18,-,TRBD2,TRBJ2-3,CASSPLADHTDTQYF,TGTGCCAGCTCTCCTCTAGCGGACCACACAGATACGCAGTATTTT
TRBV5-1,-,-,TRBJ2-7,CASSLGQMREQYF,TGCGCCAGCAGCCTTGGACAGATGCGGGAGCAGTACTTC
TRBV12-3/TRBV12-4,once,-,TRBJ2-3,CASSSYTDTQYF,TGTGCCAGCAGTTCCTACACAGATACGCAGTATTTT
TRBV10-2,-,-,TRBJ2-7,CASRKEGLAYEQYF,TGCGCCAGCAGGAAGGAGGGACTGGCCTACGAGCAGTACTTC
TRBV18,-,TRBD1,TRBJ1-1,CASSLSLRGTTEAFF,TGTGCCAGCTCCCTCAGCCTCAGGGGGACCACTGAAGCTTTCTTT
TRBV6-6,once,-,TRBJ1-2,CASGGGYTF,TGTGCCAGCGGCGGGGGCTACACCTTC
TRBV7-2,-,TRBD2,TRBJ2-2,CASSLQGLAGGYTGELFF,TGTGCCAGCAGCTTACAGGGACTAGCGGGAGGTTACACCGGGGAGCTGTTTTTT
TRBV5-1,-,-,TRBJ2-5,CASSLLVEETQYF,TGCGCCAGCAGCTTGTTAGTGGAAGAGACCCAGTACTTC
TRBV30,-,TRBD2,TRBJ2-7,CAWSSLAGNEQYF,TGTGCCTGGAGTAGCCTAGCGGGAAACGAGCAGTACTTC
TRBV5-1,few,TRBD1,TRBJ1-4,CASSIGQGGGNEKLFF,TGCGCCAGCAGCATAGGACAGGGAGGCGGTAATGAAAAACTGTTTTTT
TRBV7-6,-,-,TRBJ2-4,CASSQTPAAKNIQYF,TGTGCCAGCAGCCAAACACCAGCGGCCAAAAACATTCAGTACTTC
TRBV3-1/TRBV3-2,-,TRBD2,TRBJ2-1,CASSQRKAGGLNEQFF,TGTGCCAGCAGCCAAAGGAAGGCGGGAGGGCTCAATGAGCAGTTCTTC
TRBV5-4,-,TRBD1,TRBJ1-6,CASSFDRDRSPLHF,TGTGCCAGCAGCTTCGACAGGGACCGATCACCCCTCCACTTT
TRBV2,-,-,TRBJ2-7,CASRILDEQYF,TGTGCCAGCAGGATACTGGACGAGCAGTACTTC
TRBV7-2,-,-,TRBJ2-7,CASSQAPGSSYEQYF,TGTGCCAGCAGCCAGGCTCCTGGGAGCTCCTACGAGCAGTACTTC
TRBV9,-,-,TRBJ2-1,CASSTSGANYNEQFF,TGTGCCAGCAGCACGAGCGGCGCGAATTACAATGAGCAGTTCTTC
TRBV5-1,-,TRBD1,TRBJ1-4,CASSPGTGGQEKLFF,TGCGCCAGCAGCCCAGGGACAGGGGGCCAGGAAAAACTGTTTTTT
TRBV5-4,-,TRBD1,TRBJ1-2,CASSSPGTGGYSGYTF,TGTGCCAGCAGCTCACCCGGGACAGGGGGCTATAGTGGCTACACCTTC
TRBV10-2,-,TRBD1,TRBJ1-1,CASSDRDRRNTEAFF,TGCGCCAGCAGTGATAGGGACAGAAGGAACACTGAAGCTTTCTTT
TRBV6-5,-,-,TRBJ2-7,CASSHITGSLLEQYF,TGTGCCAGCAGTCACATTACAGGGTCTCTCCTCGAGCAGTACTTC
TRBV2,once,TRBD2,TRBJ2-2,CASRPSGRNTGELFF,TGTGCCAGCAGGCCTAGCGGGAGAAACACCGGGGAGCTGTTTTTT
TRBV5-1,-,TRBD2,TRBJ2-3,CASNPGTSSRTDTQYF,TGCGCCAGCAACCCCGGGACTAGCTCCCGCACAGATACGCAGTATTTT
TRBV29-1,few,-,TRBJ1-2,CSVVRRGNYGYTF,TGCAGCGTTGTTCGAAGAGGGAACTATGGCTACACCTTC
TRBV7-7,-,-,TRBJ2-6,CASSGGTGANVLTF,TGTGCCAGCAGCGGAGGGACTGGGGCCAACGTCCTGACTTTC
TRBV7-6,-,TRBD2,TRBJ2-7,CASSPFGGRWDEQYF,TGTGCCAGCAGCCCGTTCGGCGGGAGGTGGGACGAGCAGTACTTC
TRBV6-5,-,TRBD1,TRBJ1-6,CASRGQGFNSPLHF,TGTGCCAGCAGGGGACAGGGGTTTAATTCACCCCTCCACTTT
TRBV6-5,-,TRBD1,TRBJ1-6,CASGDRGNSPLHF,TGTGCCAGCGGGGACAGGGGGAATTCACCCCTCCACTTT
TRBV27,-,TRBD1,TRBJ2-7,CASSLRQGIRLEQYF,TGTGCCAGCAGTTTGAGACAGGGGATAAGGTTGGAGCAGTACTTC
TRBV21-1,-,-,TRBJ2-7,CASSTNRQGLVCRWDYEQYF,TGTGCCAGCAGCACCAATCGACAGGGGTTAGTATGTAGGTGGGACTACGAGCAGTACTTC
TRBV2,-,TRBD1,TRBJ2-2,CASSGGQANTGELFF,TGTGCCAGCAGTGGGGGACAGGCGAACACCGGGGAGCTGTTTTTT
TRBV15,-,TRBD1,TRBJ2-5,CATSRDVTGGMWQETQYF,TGTGCCACCAGCAGAGATGTAACAGGGGGGATGTGGCAAGAGACCCAGTACTTC
TRBV5-1,-,-,TRBJ1-2,CASSPWEGYGYTF,TGCGCCAGCAGCCCCTGGGAGGGGTATGGCTACACCTTC
TRBV5-1,-,TRBD1,TRBJ1-4,CASSLRGPGEKLFF,TGCGCCAGCAGCTTGAGGGGGCCGGGTGAAAAACTGTTTTTT
TRBV6-6,-,-,TRBJ2-7,CASSYAGLGEQYF,TGTGCCAGCAGTTACGCGGGGTTGGGCGAGCAGTACTTC
TRBV11-2,-,-,TRBJ1-1,CASSLDLGMNTEAFF,TGTGCCAGCAGCTTAGATCTGGGCATGAACACTGAAGCTTTCTTT
TRBV5-1,-,TRBD2,TRBJ2-1,CASSEGLAGTVEQFF,TGCGCCAGCAGCGAGGGACTAGCGGGTACGGTTGAGCAGTTCTTC
TRBV13,-,-,TRBJ2-2,CASSLGQDNTGELFF,TGTGCCAGCAGCTTAGGACAGGACAACACCGGGGAGCTGTTTTTT
TRBV24-1,-,-,TRBJ2-1,CATSDGQGGYNEQFF,TGTGCCACCAGTGATGGGCAGGGCGGTTACAATGAGCAGTTCTTC
TRBV5-4,-,TRBD1,TRBJ2-7,CASSLGQGRQQYF,TGTGCCAGCAGCTTGGGACAGGGAAGACAGCAGTACTTC
TRBV19,once,-,TRBJ2-4,CASSKAAKNIQYF,TGTGCCAGTAGTAAGGCGGCTAAAAACATTCAGTACTTC
TRBV7-9,few,TRBD1,TRBJ1-1,CASSLGQGRVTEAFF,TGTGCCAGCAGCTTGGGACAGGGAAGGGTCACTGAAGCTTTCTTT
TRBV2,-,TRBD1,TRBJ1-6,CAGLTGENSPLHF,TGTGCCGGGCTGACAGGGGAAAATTCACCCCTCCACTTT
TRBV6-5,-,TRBD1,TRBJ1-1,CASSSRGREDTEAFF,TGTGCCAGCAGTTCTAGGGGGCGGGAGGACACTGAAGCTTTCTTT
TRBV9,few,-,TRBJ2-3,CASSVGLELTDTQYF,TGTGCCAGCAGCGTAGGACTAGAACTCACAGATACGCAGTATTTT
TRBV10-2,few,TRBD1,TRBJ2-7,CASSGGQGYYYEQYF,TGCGCCAGCAGTGGGGGACAGGGGTATTACTACGAGCAGTACTTC
TRBV27,-,TRBD2,TRBJ2-3,CASSLLGRNTDTQYF,TGTGCCAGCAGTTTACTCGGGAGGAACACAGATACGCAGTATTTT
TRBV27,-,-,TRBJ1-5,CASSSRLVNGPQHF,TGTGCCAGCAGTTCCCGACTGGTCAACGGGCCCCAGCATTTT
TRBV10-1,-,TRBD1,TRBJ2-3,CASFNLADRGQDTQYF,TGCGCCAGCTTCAACCTAGCCGACAGGGGGCAAGATACGCAGTATTTT